These 10 T cell receptor beta chains share one sample of origin, sequenced in a study of blood T cells in healthy people across ages. Using a J-beta primer mix together with a sample-barcoded 5' primer, a second PCR was run for roughly 6 to 12 cycles. TCRdb processed the 5' RACE reads anew with MiXCR; each CDR3 protein has one entry. The repertoire holds roughly 1.6 million distinct CDR3 sequences, with 34% as singletons. What was sequenced was blood. All receptors come from a woman aged 30 to 39 in good health.

This clonotype appeared a few times. This chain uses TRBV5-1 with TRBJ2-1; possibly TRBD1 for D (6 bases). V was pared by 3 bases and J by 7 bases, with 11 bases between. CDR1 and CDR2 from the germline V gene are SGHRS and YFSETQ. There are 13 residues in the CDR3. In DNA, the CDR3 is TGCGCCAGCAGCTCCGAACAGGGTAATGAGCAGTTCTTC. Encoded protein: CASSSEQGNEQFF.

The CDR3 bases are TGTGCCAGCAGTTTATCGGAGACAGAAACTTACGAGCAGTACTTC. It is translated as CASSLSETETYEQYF. The V and J genes are TRBV27 and TRBJ2-7, with a tentative D call TRBD1 (5 bases). CDR3 size: 15 residues. Trimming removed 0 bases from V and 4 bases from J, with 13 bases in between. The V gene's germline CDR1 is MNHEY and CDR2 SMNVEV (reference sequence).

The rearrangement uses TRBV27 and TRBJ2-2, with 8 positions matching TRBD2. Germline CDR1 and CDR2: MNHEY and SMNVEV (reference sequence). The V segment lost 8 bases and the J segment 5 bases; nucleotides outside the gene matches: 13. This CDR3 comprises 16 residues. CDR3 DNA: TGTGCCAGCTCCTACCCGAGCGGGAGATTGACCGGGGAGCTGTTTTTT. Translation: CASSYPSGRLTGELFF.

The table lists this clonotype with a few counts. The chain couples TRBV6-2 or TRBV6-3 to TRBJ2-7, with D perhaps matching TRBD2 (6 bases). Germline CDR1 MNHEY, CDR2 SVGEGT. CDR3 size: 15 residues. V was pared by 1 base and J by 4 bases, with 14 bases between. CDR3 amino acids: CASSYLGLSYYEQYF. The DNA of the CDR3 is TGTGCCAGCAGTTACTTGGGACTGTCCTATTACGAGCAGTACTTC.

The chain links TRBV13 to TRBJ1-1; TRBD1 agrees at 12 bases. Looked up from germline, CDR1 is PRHDT and CDR2 is FYEKMQ (reference sequence). This CDR3 has 15 amino acids. Germline trimming cut 2 bases from V and 6 bases from J; bases unmatched to any gene: 4. The CDR3 spells CASSLRGQGASEAFF. CDR3 DNA: TGTGCCAGCAGCTTAAGGGGACAGGGGGCTTCTGAAGCTTTCTTT.

Written as DNA, the CDR3 is TGTGCCAGCAGCCAAGGGGTGATGGGGGGGAGTAACACTGAAGCTTTCTTT. Translation: CASSQGVMGGSNTEAFF. This chain joins TRBV3-1 and TRBJ1-1, with D possibly TRBD1 on 5 matching bases. V shed 1 base and J shed 2 bases, with 17 bases lying between them. The CDR3 spans 17 residues. The V gene's germline CDR1 is LGHDT and CDR2 YNNKEL (reference sequence).

For this clonotype: The junction departs from germline at one end; a sequencing error may be responsible. This rearrangement joins TRBV12-3 or TRBV12-4 to TRBJ2-2, with D possibly TRBD1 on 6 matching bases. The CDR3 covers 11 residues. This CDR3 is CASSLEGERFF. In nucleotides, the CDR3 is TGTGCCAGCAGTTTAGAGGGGGAGCGGTTTTTT.

This clonotype has only one observation. The CDR3 DNA reads TGCAGTGTTGGAGGCGGATCCTACAATGAGCAGTACTTC. Protein product: CSVGGGSYNEQYF. The chain couples TRBV20-1 to TRBJ2-1; weak D call: TRBD2 (5 bases). The J call may be mistaken, given a closer DNA end match to TRBJ2-7. Per the germline V gene, CDR1 is DFQATT and CDR2 is SNEGSKA (reference sequence). This CDR3 is built from 13 residues.

V and J are TRBV29-1 and TRBJ1-2, with 9 bases that match TRBD1. The CDR3 is 15 residues long. The germline V gene has CDR1 SQVTM and CDR2 ANQGSEA. V gave up 4 bases and J gave up 7 bases; unmatched junction bases: 13. The DNA of the CDR3 is TGCAGCGTTGTACAAGAGGGGGGACAGGGAGTTGGCTACACCTTC. Translating it yields CSVVQEGGQGVGYTF.

This clonotype appeared a few times. The chain carries TRBV27 and TRBJ1-1; 9 nucleotides align to TRBD1. There are 15 residues in the CDR3. CDR1 MNHEY and CDR2 SMNVEV come from the germline V gene (reference sequence). The trim removed 5 bases at V and 4 bases at J, leaving 8 bases unmatched. In nucleotides, the CDR3 is TGTGCCAGCAGTCCCGGACAGGGGTGGGGCACTGAAGCTTTCTTT. Translating gives CASSPGQGWGTEAFF.